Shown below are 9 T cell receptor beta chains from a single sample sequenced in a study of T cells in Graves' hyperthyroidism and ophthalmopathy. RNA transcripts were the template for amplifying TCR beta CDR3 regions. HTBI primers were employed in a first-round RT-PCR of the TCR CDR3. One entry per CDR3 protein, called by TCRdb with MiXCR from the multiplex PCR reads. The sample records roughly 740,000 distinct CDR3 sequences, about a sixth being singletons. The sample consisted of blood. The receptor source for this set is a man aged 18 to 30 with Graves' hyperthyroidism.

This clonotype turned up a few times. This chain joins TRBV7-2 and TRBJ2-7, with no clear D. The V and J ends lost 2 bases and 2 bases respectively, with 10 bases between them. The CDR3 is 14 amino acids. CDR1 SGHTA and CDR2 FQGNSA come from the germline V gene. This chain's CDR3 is CASSLKGPPYEQYF. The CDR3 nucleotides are TGTGCCAGCAGCTTAAAAGGGCCCCCCTACGAGCAGTACTTC.

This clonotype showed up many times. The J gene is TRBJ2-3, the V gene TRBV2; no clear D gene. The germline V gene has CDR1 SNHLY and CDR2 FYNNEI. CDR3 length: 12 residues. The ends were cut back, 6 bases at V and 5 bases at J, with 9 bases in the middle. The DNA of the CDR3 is TGTGCCAGCAGGCTAGTTCAAGATACGCAGTATTTT. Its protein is CASRLVQDTQYF.

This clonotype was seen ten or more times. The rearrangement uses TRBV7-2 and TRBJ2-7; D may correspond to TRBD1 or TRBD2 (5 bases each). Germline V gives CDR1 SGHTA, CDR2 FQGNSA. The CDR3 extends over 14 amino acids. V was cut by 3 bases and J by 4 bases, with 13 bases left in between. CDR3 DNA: TGTGCCAGCAGCTTGGGGCTAGCTTGGTACGAGCAGTACTTC. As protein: CASSLGLAWYEQYF. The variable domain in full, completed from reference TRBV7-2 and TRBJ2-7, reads GAGVSQSPSNKVTEKGKDVELRCDPISGHTALYWYRQSLGQGLEFLIYFQGNSAPDKSGLPSDRFSAERTGGSVSTLTIQRTQQEDSAVYLCASSLGLAWYEQYFGPGTRLTVT.

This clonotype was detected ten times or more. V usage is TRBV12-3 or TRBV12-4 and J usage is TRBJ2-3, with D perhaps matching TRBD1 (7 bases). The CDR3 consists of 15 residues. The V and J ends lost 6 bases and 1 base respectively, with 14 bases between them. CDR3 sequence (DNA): TGTGCCAGCAGAAGGACAGGAGGGGGCACAGATACGCAGTATTTT. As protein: CASRRTGGGTDTQYF.

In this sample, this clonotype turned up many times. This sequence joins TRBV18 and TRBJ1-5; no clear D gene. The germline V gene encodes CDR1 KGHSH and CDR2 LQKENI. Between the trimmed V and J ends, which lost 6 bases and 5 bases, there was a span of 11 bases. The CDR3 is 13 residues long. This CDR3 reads CASSGHIDQPQHF. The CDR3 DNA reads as TGTGCCAGCTCCGGCCATATCGATCAGCCCCAGCATTTT.

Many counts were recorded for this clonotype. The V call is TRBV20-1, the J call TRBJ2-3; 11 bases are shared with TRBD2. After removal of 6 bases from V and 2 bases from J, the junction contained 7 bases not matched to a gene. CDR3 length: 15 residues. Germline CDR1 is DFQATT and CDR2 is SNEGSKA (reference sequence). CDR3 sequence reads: CSAKGTSGNTDTQYF. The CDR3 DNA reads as TGCAGTGCGAAAGGGACTAGCGGAAACACAGATACGCAGTATTTT.

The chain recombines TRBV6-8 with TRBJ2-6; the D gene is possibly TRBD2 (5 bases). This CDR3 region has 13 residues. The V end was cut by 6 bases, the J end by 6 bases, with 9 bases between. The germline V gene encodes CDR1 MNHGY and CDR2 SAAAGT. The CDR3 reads CASRRAEANVLTF. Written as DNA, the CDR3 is TGTGCCAGCAGGAGGGCTGAGGCCAACGTCCTGACTTTC.

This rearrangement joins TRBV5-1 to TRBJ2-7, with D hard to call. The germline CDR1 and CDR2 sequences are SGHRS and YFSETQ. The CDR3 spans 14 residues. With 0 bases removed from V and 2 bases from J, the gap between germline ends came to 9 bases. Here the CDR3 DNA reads TGCGCCAGCAGCTTGGGGGTCAACGCCTACGAGCAGTACTTC. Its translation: CASSLGVNAYEQYF.

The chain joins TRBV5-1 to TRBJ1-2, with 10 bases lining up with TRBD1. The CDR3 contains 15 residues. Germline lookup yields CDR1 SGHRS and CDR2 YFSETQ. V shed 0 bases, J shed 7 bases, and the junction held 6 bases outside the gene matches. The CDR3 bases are TGCGCCAGCAGCTTGGAGGGACAGGGGTTGAGTGGCTACACCTTC. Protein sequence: CASSLEGQGLSGYTF.